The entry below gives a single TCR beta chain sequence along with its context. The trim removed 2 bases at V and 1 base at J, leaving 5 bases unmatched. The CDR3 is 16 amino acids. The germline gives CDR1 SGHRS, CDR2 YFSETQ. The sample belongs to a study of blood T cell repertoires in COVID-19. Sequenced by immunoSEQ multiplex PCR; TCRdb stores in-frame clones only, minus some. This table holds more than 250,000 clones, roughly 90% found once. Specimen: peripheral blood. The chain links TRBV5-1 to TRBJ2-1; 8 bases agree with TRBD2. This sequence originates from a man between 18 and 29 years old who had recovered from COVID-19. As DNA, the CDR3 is TGCGCCAGCAGCTTTCCAGCGGGAGAGTCCTACAATGAGCAGTTCTTC. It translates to CASSFPAGESYNEQFF.